A selection of T cell receptor beta chains follows, all from one sample in a study of T cell repertoires in cytomegalovirus infection. TCRdb re-called the reads with MiXCR, one entry per CDR3 protein. The sample gives about 310,000 distinct CDR3 sequences, under 20% of which show up once; around 12% is in the top ten. Specimen: PBMCs. These receptors originate from a human donor in good health (CMV status not recorded). Some clones in this sample may be carry-over from other donors' samples. The CDR3 runs from the conserved cysteine through the conserved F or W. Each record gives: V gene, J gene, clone size, D gene, CDR3 protein, CDR3 DNA. A D gene is named only where the DNA matches it firmly. Only some rows state a clone size, as once, few, many or a class for expanded clones.

V: TRBV7-6; J: TRBJ2-5; size: NA; D: TRBD1; CDR3: CASSSRTGLQETQYF; DNA: TGTGCCAGCAGCTCACGGACAGGTCTCCAAGAGACCCAGTACTTC
V: TRBV19; J: TRBJ1-4; size: NA; D: NA; CDR3: CASSSREWAQSEKLFF; DNA: TGTGCCAGTAGCTCCAGGGAATGGGCGCAATCGGAAAAACTGTTTTTT
V: TRBV19; J: TRBJ1-3; size: NA; D: NA; CDR3: CASRIKAGRSSGNTIYF; DNA: TGTGCCAGTAGAATTAAAGCGGGACGCAGCTCTGGAAACACCATATATTTT
V: TRBV2; J: TRBJ1-1; size: NA; D: NA; CDR3: CASSEWGNRDEAFF; DNA: TGTGCCAGCAGTGAATGGGGTAACCGTGATGAAGCTTTCTTT
V: TRBV4-1; J: TRBJ1-6; size: NA; D: TRBD1; CDR3: CASSQVVGTGGYSPLHF; DNA: TGCGCCAGCAGCCAAGTTGTCGGGACAGGGGGGTATTCACCCCTCCACTTT
V: TRBV6-6; J: TRBJ1-5; size: NA; D: TRBD1; CDR3: CASSSHLQGARVQHF; DNA: TGTGCCAGCAGTTCGCATCTCCAGGGGGCCAGGGTCCAGCATTTT
V: TRBV7-9; J: TRBJ1-4; size: few; D: TRBD1; CDR3: CASSDRVEKLFF; DNA: TGTGCCAGCAGCGACAGGGTAGAAAAACTGTTTTTT
V: TRBV12-3/TRBV12-4; J: TRBJ1-5; size: NA; D: NA; CDR3: CASSRPGQSDQPQHF; DNA: TGTGCCAGCAGTCGGCCTGGACAGTCAGATCAGCCCCAGCATTTT
V: TRBV20-1; J: TRBJ1-1; size: NA; D: NA; CDR3: CSARRGLGDTEAFF; DNA: TGCAGTGCTAGAAGGGGACTCGGCGACACTGAAGCTTTCTTT
V: TRBV7-2; J: TRBJ1-3; size: many; D: TRBD1; CDR3: CASSLGPDRAGNTIYF; DNA: TGTGCCAGCAGCTTAGGCCCGGACAGGGCCGGAAACACCATATATTTT
V: TRBV7-9; J: TRBJ2-7; size: NA; D: TRBD1; CDR3: CASNPGLNRGYEQYF; DNA: TGTGCCAGCAATCCTGGCCTGAACAGGGGTTACGAGCAGTACTTC
V: TRBV4-2; J: TRBJ1-5; size: NA; D: NA; CDR3: CASRGLSGQPQHF; DNA: TGTGCCAGCAGGGGCCTTTCTGGTCAGCCCCAGCATTTT
V: TRBV7-9; J: TRBJ2-6; size: many; D: TRBD1; CDR3: CASSDGQAFSGANVLTF; DNA: TGTGCCAGCAGCGATGGACAGGCGTTCTCTGGGGCCAACGTCCTGACTTTC
V: TRBV7-2; J: TRBJ2-7; size: many; D: NA; CDR3: CASSFGYGGKTSYEQYF; DNA: TGTGCCAGCAGCTTTGGTTATGGGGGGAAGACCTCCTACGAGCAGTACTTC
V: TRBV5-1; J: TRBJ2-2; size: few; D: NA; CDR3: CASSSKPPRMGTGELFF; DNA: TGCGCCAGCAGCTCCAAACCCCCGAGGATGGGCACCGGGGAGCTGTTTTTT
V: TRBV7-6; J: TRBJ2-3; size: many; D: NA; CDR3: CASSFPRDGSTDTQYF; DNA: TGTGCCAGCAGCTTCCCGCGGGACGGTTCCACAGATACGCAGTATTTT
V: TRBV6-1; J: TRBJ2-7; size: NA; D: NA; CDR3: CASRQGLIYEQYF; DNA: TGTGCCAGCAGACAGGGACTAATCTACGAGCAGTACTTC
V: TRBV11-1; J: TRBJ2-5; size: many; D: NA; CDR3: CASSLVSGTPQETQYF; DNA: TGTGCCAGCAGCTTAGTATCCGGGACACCCCAAGAGACCCAGTACTTC
V: TRBV11-3; J: TRBJ2-2; size: few; D: NA; CDR3: CASSPRPGELFF; DNA: TGTGCCAGCAGCCCACGTCCCGGGGAGCTGTTTTTT
V: TRBV6-1; J: TRBJ2-2; size: NA; D: NA; CDR3: CASRFSGSNTGELFF; DNA: TGTGCCAGCCGGTTCTCAGGATCGAACACCGGGGAGCTGTTTTTT
V: TRBV28; J: TRBJ2-7; size: NA; D: NA; CDR3: CASRQADRYSSYEQYF; DNA: TGTGCCAGCAGGCAGGCCGATCGATACAGCTCCTACGAGCAGTACTTC
V: TRBV3-1; J: TRBJ1-2; size: NA; D: TRBD1; CDR3: CASRRPGTGIDGYTF; DNA: TGTGCCAGCAGACGTCCCGGGACAGGGATCGACGGCTACACCTTC
V: TRBV10-3; J: TRBJ2-7; size: NA; D: NA; CDR3: CAISQGAYEQYF; DNA: TGTGCCATCAGCCAAGGGGCCTACGAGCAGTACTTC
V: TRBV5-1; J: TRBJ2-7; size: NA; D: NA; CDR3: CASSLVSGESYEQYF; DNA: TGCGCCAGCAGCTTGGTGTCGGGAGAGTCCTACGAGCAGTACTTC
V: TRBV7-3; J: TRBJ2-1; size: NA; D: NA; CDR3: CASSLTSTGSSYNEQFF; DNA: TGTGCCAGCAGCTTAACTTCCACAGGGAGCTCCTACAATGAGCAGTTCTTC
V: TRBV28; J: TRBJ2-7; size: few; D: NA; CDR3: CASSLGGGQYF; DNA: TGTGCCAGCAGTTTGGGGGGTGGGCAGTACTTC
V: TRBV5-1; J: TRBJ2-5; size: few; D: TRBD1; CDR3: CASSLGQGYGETQYF; DNA: TGCGCCAGCAGCTTGGGACAGGGGTACGGAGAGACCCAGTACTTC
V: TRBV20-1; J: TRBJ1-5; size: NA; D: TRBD1; CDR3: CSARIGTGGNQPQHF; DNA: TGCAGTGCTAGAATCGGGACAGGGGGCAATCAGCCCCAGCATTTT
V: TRBV2; J: TRBJ2-7; size: NA; D: NA; CDR3: CASSITYEQYF; DNA: TGTGCCAGCAGTATTACCTACGAGCAGTACTTC
V: TRBV7-3; J: TRBJ2-1; size: many; D: NA; CDR3: CASSLNPSAPPYNEQFF; DNA: TGTGCCAGCAGCTTAAACCCCTCAGCGCCACCCTACAATGAGCAGTTCTTC
V: TRBV7-2; J: TRBJ2-1; size: many; D: NA; CDR3: CASSLGPVQGNEQFF; DNA: TGTGCCAGCAGCTTAGGGCCCGTCCAGGGCAATGAGCAGTTCTTC
V: TRBV7-2; J: TRBJ2-3; size: few; D: NA; CDR3: CASSLGRHTDTQYF; DNA: TGTGCCAGCAGCTTGGGACGGCACACAGATACGCAGTATTTT
V: TRBV20-1; J: TRBJ1-1; size: few; D: NA; CDR3: CSARMGHANTEAFF; DNA: TGCAGTGCTAGAATGGGACATGCGAACACTGAAGCTTTCTTT
V: TRBV19; J: TRBJ2-2; size: NA; D: NA; CDR3: CASSEQGPSTGELFF; DNA: TGTGCCAGTAGTGAACAGGGCCCGTCCACCGGGGAGCTGTTTTTT
V: TRBV18; J: TRBJ1-2; size: few; D: TRBD1; CDR3: CASSADRAYGYTF; DNA: TGTGCCAGCTCAGCCGACAGGGCTTATGGCTACACCTTC
V: TRBV19; J: TRBJ2-7; size: NA; D: NA; CDR3: CASNRRAGIYEQYF; DNA: TGTGCCAGTAACCGCCGGGCAGGCATCTACGAGCAGTACTTC